The 4 T cell receptor beta chains listed next were all sequenced from one sample in a study of EBV T-cell therapy then PD-1 blockade in nasopharyngeal carcinoma. What these receptors recognize is not known. Measured with immunoSEQ multiplex PCR; TCRdb has only the in-frame clones, and not every one. Of approximately 25,000 clones listed, 84% are singletons. The treatment here: AdE1-LMPpoly-expanded autologous EBV-specific T-cell therapy followed by anti-PD-1 nivolumab. Sequenced here: CD8+ T cells from blood, sampled at approximately day 64 from a patient whose treatment included autologous EBV-specific T cells and nivolumab. Receptors were obtained from a man in his forties with nasopharyngeal carcinoma.

This chain uses TRBV4-2 with TRBJ1-1; no clear D gene. The CDR3 length is 15 residues. V dropped 0 bases and J dropped 1 base, with 9 bases sitting between them. Per the germline V gene, CDR1 is LGHNA and CDR2 is YNFKEQ. The CDR3 sequence is CASSQDGVSNTEAFF. CDR3 sequence (DNA): TGTGCCAGCAGCCAAGATGGGGTTTCGAACACTGAAGCTTTCTTT.

This clone appeared once. V gene TRBV5-5 combines with J gene TRBJ1-2; 8 positions agree with TRBD1. Germline values: CDR1 SGHKS, CDR2 YYEKEE (reference sequence). The V gene end was trimmed by 1 base and the J gene end by 9 bases; junction bases not matched to a gene: 11. The CDR3 loop spans 15 amino acids. DNA for the CDR3: TGTGCCAGCAGCTTGAGTCAGGGGGCCGATAATAGCTACACCTTC. Its translation: CASSLSQGADNSYTF.

The chain links TRBV7-6 to TRBJ1-1; 9 bases fit TRBD1. The CDR3 extends over 14 amino acids. Per germline, CDR1 SGHVS and CDR2 FNYEAQ. V shed 5 bases and J 6 bases; nucleotides not matched to a gene: 7. The CDR3 spells CASSILTGGSEAFF. In DNA, the CDR3 is TGTGCCAGCAGCATCCTAACAGGGGGCTCTGAAGCTTTCTTT.

CDR3 nucleotide sequence: TGTGCCAGCAGTTTAAGGTCCGGCGGCACCGGGGAGCTGTTTTTT. Its protein product is CASSLRSGGTGELFF. The chain joins TRBV27 to TRBJ2-2, with no clear D. Between the trimmed V and J ends, which lost 2 bases and 4 bases, there was a span of 11 bases. This CDR3 spans 15 amino acids. Germline V gives CDR1 MNHEY, CDR2 SMNVEV (reference sequence).